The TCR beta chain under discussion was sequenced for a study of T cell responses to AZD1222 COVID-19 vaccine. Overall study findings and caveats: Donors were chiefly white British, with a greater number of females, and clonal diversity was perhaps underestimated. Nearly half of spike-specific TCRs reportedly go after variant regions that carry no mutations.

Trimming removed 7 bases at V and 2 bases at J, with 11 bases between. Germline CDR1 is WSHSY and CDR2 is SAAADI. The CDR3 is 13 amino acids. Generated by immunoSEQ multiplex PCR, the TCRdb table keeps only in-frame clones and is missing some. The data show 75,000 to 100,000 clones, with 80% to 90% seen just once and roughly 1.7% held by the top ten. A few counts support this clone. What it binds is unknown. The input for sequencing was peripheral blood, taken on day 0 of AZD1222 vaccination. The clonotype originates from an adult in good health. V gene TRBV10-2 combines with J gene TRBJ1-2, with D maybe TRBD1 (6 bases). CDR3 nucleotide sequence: TGCGCCAGCAAGAGGGACACCAACTATGGCTACACCTTC. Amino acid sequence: CASKRDTNYGYTF.